This T cell receptor beta chain emerged from a study of blood T cell repertoires in COVID-19. Study processing details: Scientists estimated how many nucleated cells there were by amplifying reference gene primers. TCRdb keeps only in-frame clones here, not all; method: immunoSEQ multiplex PCR. V and J calls and clone size come straight from that table; D and trimming were deduced from the DNA. This repertoire shows a few hundred thousand clones, about 90% found once; its top ten account for under 3%. The clonotype was recovered from a woman between 25 and 40 years old who had recovered from COVID-19. Sequencing was carried out using PBMCs or T cells enriched from blood (not recorded which).

The CDR3 DNA reads as TGTGCCAGCAGCTTGAGACTACTAGCAGGCACAGATACGCAGTATTTT. This translates into CASSLRLLAGTDTQYF. V is TRBV5-4 and J is TRBJ2-3; perhaps TRBD2 as D (6 bases). The V gene's germline CDR1 is SGHNT and CDR2 YYREEE (reference sequence). The CDR3 covers 16 residues. The germline V and J ends were trimmed by 1 base and 1 base, with 13 bases remaining between them. Looking up the rest from reference TRBV5-4 and TRBJ2-3 gives the full variable domain: ETGVTQSPTHLIKTRGQQVTLRCSSQSGHNTVSWYQQALGQGPQFIFQYYREEENGRGNFPPRFSGLQFPNYSSELNVNALELDDSALYLCASSLRLLAGTDTQYFGPGTRLTVL.